Given below is one TCR beta chain in context. The source of the sample is a study of T-cell memory formation after mild COVID-19. TCRdb fed the 5' RACE reads into MiXCR, producing one record per CDR3 protein. The data hold fewer than 300,000 distinct CDR3 sequences, with over 15% observed a single time. V was shortened by 0 bases and J by 5 bases, with 11 bases between the two germline ends. Looked up from germline, CDR1 is SGDLS and CDR2 is YYNGEE. The CDR3 consists of 14 residues. The genes are TRBV9 and TRBJ1-2; D ambiguous. The sequencing sample was made of PBMCs or a T cell subset sorted from them (not recorded which). This TCR was recovered from a man younger than 30 who had mild COVID-19 (a few samples of this study predate the infection). Cell type and time point are not known. The CDR3 nucleotides are TGTGCCAGCAGCGTAGCCGCGTACGCATATGGCTACACCTTC. Translating it yields CASSVAAYAYGYTF.